The 18 T cell receptor beta chains reported below all come from one sample, sequenced in a study of cytomegalovirus exposure and HLA in healthy donors. Clones were read by immunoSEQ multiplex PCR, and TCRdb kept only the in-frame ones, dropping some. The sample includes about 120,000 clones, 70% to 90% of them seen just once. Sequencing was carried out using PBMCs. Receptor source: a man between 18 and 29 years old in good health and CMV-seropositive.

CDR3 loop: CASGSRANYGYTF. The CDR3 nucleotides read TGTGCCAGCGGGAGTCGGGCTAACTATGGCTACACCTTC. The V gene is TRBV28, the J gene TRBJ1-2; the D is unclear. Germline CDR1 and CDR2: MDHEN and SYDVKM. The CDR3 consists of 13 residues. V was trimmed by 8 bases and J by 0 bases, leaving 10 bases between them.

This clone was picked up a small number of times. The gene calls are TRBV19 and TRBJ1-6; D possibly corresponds to TRBD1 (6 bases). Germline assignment: CDR1 LNHDA and CDR2 SQIVND (reference sequence). This CDR3 has 14 residues. With 6 bases removed from V and 6 bases from J, the gap between germline ends came to 12 bases. The CDR3 region is CASSPQGVNSPLHF. The CDR3 DNA reads TGTGCCAGTAGCCCACAGGGAGTTAATTCACCCCTCCACTTT.

The chain has TRBV4-3 and TRBJ1-2, with D perhaps TRBD1 (6 bases). This CDR3 region has 16 residues. Germline V CDR1 and CDR2: LGHNA, YSLEER. The germline V and J ends were trimmed by 4 bases and 3 bases, with 18 bases remaining between them. CDR3 DNA sequence: TGCGCCAGCAGCCGAGCCTGGGGGCAGGGTGACTATGGCTACACCTTC. It yields the protein CASSRAWGQGDYGYTF.

The chain carries TRBV19 and TRBJ2-6, with D possibly being TRBD1 (6 bases). V was cut by 0 bases and J by 8 bases, with 14 bases left in between. The V gene's germline CDR1 is LNHDA and CDR2 SQIVND (reference sequence). This CDR3 comprises 16 residues. CDR3 coding DNA: TGTGCCAGTAGTATAGATCCCCCAGGGGCCCCCAACGTCCTGACTTTC. Translation: CASSIDPPGAPNVLTF. Based on the CDR3 plus reference TRBV19 and TRBJ2-6, the full variable domain is DGGITQSPKYLFRKEGQNVTLSCEQNLNHDAMYWYRQDPGQGLRLIYYSQIVNDFQKGDIAEGYSVSREKKESFPLTVTSAQKNPTAFYLCASSIDPPGAPNVLTFGAGSRLTVL.

This chain connects TRBV19 to TRBJ2-7, with D perhaps matching TRBD1 (5 bases). With 3 bases removed from V and 2 bases from J, the gap between germline ends came to 11 bases. CDR1 is LNHDA, CDR2 SQIVND, per germline (reference sequence). The CDR3 is 14 amino acids. The CDR3 DNA follows: TGTGCCAGTAGTATGGGGCGCCAGACCTACGAGCAGTACTTC. Its protein product is CASSMGRQTYEQYF.

V usage is TRBV5-1 and J usage is TRBJ2-5; TRBD1 might be the D (7 bases). V lost 1 base, J lost 5 bases, and 18 bases lay in between. The germline gives CDR1 SGHRS, CDR2 YFSETQ. This CDR3 is 16 amino acids long. CDR3: CASSLIGGAEGETQYF. The CDR3 bases are TGCGCCAGCAGCTTGATAGGGGGCGCGGAGGGTGAGACCCAGTACTTC.

The J gene is TRBJ2-2, the V gene TRBV19, with a weak D call TRBD1 (6 bases). Germline CDR1 and CDR2: LNHDA and SQIVND (reference sequence). The CDR3 loop spans 16 amino acids. Trimming took off 4 bases at V and 4 bases at J, with 16 bases between the two ends. The CDR3 loop reads CASSTYRDTITGELFF. CDR3 coding DNA: TGTGCCAGTAGTACGTACCGGGACACCATCACCGGGGAGCTGTTTTTT.

The chain couples TRBV23-1 to TRBJ2-5; D is perhaps TRBD2 (5 bases). TRBV23-1 has ORF status, its function being uncertain. The V end lost 2 bases, the J end lost 1 base, and 8 bases lay between the germline ends. The CDR3 contains 14 residues. The CDR3 protein is CASSQAGIQETQYF. The CDR3 DNA follows: TGCGCCAGCAGTCAAGCCGGGATCCAAGAGACCCAGTACTTC.

This chain uses TRBV28 with TRBJ1-5, with D maybe TRBD1 (6 bases). This CDR3 comprises 14 residues. V was shortened by 6 bases and J by 7 bases, with 16 bases between the two germline ends. CDR1 is MDHEN, CDR2 SYDVKM, per germline. CDR3 sequence reads: CASRATGSGQPQHF. For the CDR3, the DNA is TGTGCCAGCAGAGCAACAGGGTCGGGGCAGCCCCAGCATTTT.

For this clone: Relative to the germline gene, one junction end is altered; a read error may explain this. This chain links TRBV5-5 with TRBJ1-1; D is ambiguous. Germline V CDR1 and CDR2: SGHKS, YYEKEE (reference sequence). The CDR3 loop spans 13 amino acids. The CDR3 loop is CASSQQVATEAFF. For the CDR3, the DNA is TGCGCCAGCAGCCAACAAGTCGCCACTGAAGCTTTCTTT.

This chain links TRBV13 with TRBJ2-5, with 8 bases that match TRBD1. This CDR3 has 14 amino acids. Looked up from germline, CDR1 is PRHDT and CDR2 is FYEKMQ (reference sequence). V dropped 3 bases and J dropped 4; count of bases not matched to a gene: 4. As DNA, the CDR3 is TGTGCCAGCAGCTTCGGACAGGGCGGAGAGACCCAGTACTTC. Its translation is CASSFGQGGETQYF.

The CDR3: CASSREWMNTEAFF. In DNA form, the CDR3 reads TGCGCCAGCAGCCGGGAGTGGATGAACACTGAAGCTTTCTTT. V is TRBV5-1 and J is TRBJ1-1; D unclear. Deletions cut 4 bases from V and 0 bases from J, with 10 bases between. CDR1 is SGHRS and CDR2 is YFSETQ in the germline V gene. This CDR3 is 14 amino acids long.

The chain joins TRBV2 to TRBJ1-4; D possibly corresponds to TRBD1 (6 bases). V lost 4 bases and J 0 bases, leaving 15 bases between the germline ends. CDR3 length: 17 residues. The germline V gene has CDR1 SNHLY and CDR2 FYNNEI. The CDR3 region is CASSALFGQSTNEKLFF. The CDR3 DNA follows: TGTGCCAGCAGTGCTTTATTCGGACAGTCAACTAATGAAAAACTGTTTTTT.

This sequence joins TRBV4-1 and TRBJ2-1, with 9 bases aligning to TRBD2. The germline V gene encodes CDR1 MGHRA and CDR2 YSYEKL. The CDR3 length is 15 residues. J lost 4 bases, V lost 3 bases, and 4 bases had no gene match. CDR3 sequence: CASSQVAGEYNEQFF. CDR3 sequence (DNA): TGCGCCAGCAGCCAGGTAGCGGGGGAATACAATGAGCAGTTCTTC.

This chain uses TRBV2 with TRBJ2-5; D possibly corresponds to TRBD1 (6 bases). From germline, CDR1 is SNHLY and CDR2 FYNNEI. This CDR3 spans 13 amino acids. V lost 5 bases and J lost 1, with 8 bases in between. The DNA of the CDR3 is TGTGCCAGCAGTAGGGGGACCCAAGAGACCCAGTACTTC. This sequence encodes CASSRGTQETQYF.

The V gene is TRBV18, the J gene TRBJ2-7; 10 positions match TRBD1. Germline assignment: CDR1 KGHSH and CDR2 LQKENI. The CDR3 has 15 residues. Trimming cost V 3 bases and J 7 bases; bases outside gene matches: 9. In DNA form, the CDR3 reads TGTGCCAGCTCACCGCCGGGACAGGGGACGGAGGAGCAGTACTTC. Amino acids: CASSPPGQGTEEQYF.

In nucleotides, the CDR3 is TGTGCCAGCAGCCCCGATCTAGCGGGGGGGCGGGGAGATACGCAGTATTTT. This gives the protein CASSPDLAGGRGDTQYF. The rearrangement joins TRBV7-8 to TRBJ2-3; 12 nucleotides agree with TRBD2. The CDR3 sequence is 17 residues long. V shed 5 bases, J shed 5 bases, and the junction held 11 bases outside the gene matches. The germline V gene encodes CDR1 SGHVS and CDR2 FQNEAQ.

The genes are TRBV2 and TRBJ1-2, with D possibly TRBD1 on 6 matching bases. Trimming removed 7 bases from V and 0 bases from J, with 9 bases in between. The CDR3 covers 13 residues. CDR1 and CDR2 (germline): SNHLY, FYNNEI. CDR3 amino acids: CASNREANYGYTF. In nucleotides, the CDR3 is TGTGCCAGCAACAGGGAAGCTAACTATGGCTACACCTTC.